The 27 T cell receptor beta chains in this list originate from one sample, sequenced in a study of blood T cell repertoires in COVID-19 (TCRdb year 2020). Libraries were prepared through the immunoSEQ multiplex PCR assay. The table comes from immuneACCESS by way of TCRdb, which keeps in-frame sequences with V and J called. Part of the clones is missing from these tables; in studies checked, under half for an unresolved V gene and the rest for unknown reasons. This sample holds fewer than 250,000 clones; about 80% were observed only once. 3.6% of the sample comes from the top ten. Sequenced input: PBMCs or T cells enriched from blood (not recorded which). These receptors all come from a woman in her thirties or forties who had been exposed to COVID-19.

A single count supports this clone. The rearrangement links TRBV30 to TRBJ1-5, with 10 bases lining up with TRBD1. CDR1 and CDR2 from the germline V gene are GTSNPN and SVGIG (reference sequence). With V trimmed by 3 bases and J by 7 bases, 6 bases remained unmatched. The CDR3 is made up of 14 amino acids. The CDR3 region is CAWRGQGGGQPQHF. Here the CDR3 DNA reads TGTGCCTGGAGAGGACAGGGGGGTGGACAGCCCCAGCATTTT.

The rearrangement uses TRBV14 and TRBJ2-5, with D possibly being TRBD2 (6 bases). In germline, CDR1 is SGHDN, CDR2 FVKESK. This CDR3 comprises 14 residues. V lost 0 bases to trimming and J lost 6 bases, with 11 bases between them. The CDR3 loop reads CASSQEEGGKTQYF. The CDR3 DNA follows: TGTGCCAGCAGCCAAGAAGAGGGAGGCAAGACCCAGTACTTC.

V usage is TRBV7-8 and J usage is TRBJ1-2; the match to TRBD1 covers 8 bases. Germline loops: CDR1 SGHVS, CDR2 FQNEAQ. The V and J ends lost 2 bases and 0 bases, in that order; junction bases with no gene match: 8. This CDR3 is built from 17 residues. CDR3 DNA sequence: TGTGCCAGCAGCTTATGGGCAGGGGGCTCCCCTAACTATGGCTACACCTTC. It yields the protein CASSLWAGGSPNYGYTF.

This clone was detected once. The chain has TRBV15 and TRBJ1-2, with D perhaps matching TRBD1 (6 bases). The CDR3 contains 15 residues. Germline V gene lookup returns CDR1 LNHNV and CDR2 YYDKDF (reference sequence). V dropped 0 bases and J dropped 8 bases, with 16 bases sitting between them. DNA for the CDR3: TGTGCCACCAGCAGAGATTTGCAGGGGAGTATCGGCTACACCTTC. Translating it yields CATSRDLQGSIGYTF. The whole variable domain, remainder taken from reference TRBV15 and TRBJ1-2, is DAMVIQNPRYQVTQFGKPVTLSCSQTLNHNVMYWYQQKSSQAPKLLFHYYDKDFNNEADTPDNFQSRRPNTSFCFLDIRSPGLGDTAMYLCATSRDLQGSIGYTFGSGTRLTVV.

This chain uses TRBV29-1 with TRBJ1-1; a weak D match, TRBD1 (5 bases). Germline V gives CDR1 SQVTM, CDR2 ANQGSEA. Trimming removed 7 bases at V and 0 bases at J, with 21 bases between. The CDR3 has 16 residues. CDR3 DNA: TGCAGCGCTCACCTTGGGGCGGACCTAATGAACACTGAAGCTTTCTTT. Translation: CSAHLGADLMNTEAFF.

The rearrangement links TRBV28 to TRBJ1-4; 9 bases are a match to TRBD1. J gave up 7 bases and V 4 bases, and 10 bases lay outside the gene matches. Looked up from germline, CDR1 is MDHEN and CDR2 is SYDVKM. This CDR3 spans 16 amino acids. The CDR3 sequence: CASSSPRTGEGEKLFF. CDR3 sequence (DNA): TGTGCCAGCAGTTCACCTAGGACAGGGGAAGGTGAAAAACTGTTTTTT.

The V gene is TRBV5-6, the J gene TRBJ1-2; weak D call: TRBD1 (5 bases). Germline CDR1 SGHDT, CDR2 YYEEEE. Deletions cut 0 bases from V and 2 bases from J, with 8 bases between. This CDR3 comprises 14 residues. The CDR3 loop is CASSLGQGNYGYTF. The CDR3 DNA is TGTGCCAGCAGCTTGGGGCAGGGCAACTATGGCTACACCTTC.

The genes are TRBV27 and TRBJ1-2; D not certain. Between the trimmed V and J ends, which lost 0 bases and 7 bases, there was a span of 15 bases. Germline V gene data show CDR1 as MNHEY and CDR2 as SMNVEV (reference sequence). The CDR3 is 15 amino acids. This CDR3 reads CASSLSLTPDSGYTF. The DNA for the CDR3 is TGTGCCAGCAGTTTATCCCTGACCCCGGACTCTGGCTACACCTTC.

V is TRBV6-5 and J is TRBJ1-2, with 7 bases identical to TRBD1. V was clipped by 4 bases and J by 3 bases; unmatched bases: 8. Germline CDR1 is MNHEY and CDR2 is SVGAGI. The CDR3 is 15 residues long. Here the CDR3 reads CASSFSGGRDYGYTF. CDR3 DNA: TGTGCCAGCAGTTTCTCAGGGGGAAGGGACTATGGCTACACCTTC.

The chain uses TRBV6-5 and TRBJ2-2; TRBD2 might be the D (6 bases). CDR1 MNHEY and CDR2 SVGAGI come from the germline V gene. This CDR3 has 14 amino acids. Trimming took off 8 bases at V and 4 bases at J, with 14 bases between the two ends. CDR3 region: CASRTLGGTGELFF. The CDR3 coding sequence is TGTGCCAGCCGAACATTGGGGGGCACCGGGGAGCTGTTTTTT.

CDR3 amino acids: CASSWGGGSNSPLHF. The CDR3 DNA reads TGTGCCAGCAGTTGGGGAGGGGGGAGTAATTCACCCCTCCACTTT. This chain joins TRBV27 and TRBJ1-6; D is possibly TRBD1 (6 bases). Trimming left V 4 bases short and J 6 bases short, with 13 bases between. Germline loops: CDR1 MNHEY, CDR2 SMNVEV (reference sequence). The CDR3 has 15 residues.

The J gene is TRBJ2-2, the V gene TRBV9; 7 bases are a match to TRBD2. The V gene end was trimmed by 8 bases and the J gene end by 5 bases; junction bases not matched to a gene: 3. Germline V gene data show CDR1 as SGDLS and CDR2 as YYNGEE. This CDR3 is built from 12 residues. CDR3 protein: CASGAGTGELFF. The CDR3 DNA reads TGTGCCAGTGGAGCGGGGACCGGGGAGCTGTTTTTT. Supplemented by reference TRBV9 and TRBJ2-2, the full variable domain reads DSGVTQTPKHLITATGQRVTLRCSPRSGDLSVYWYQQSLDQGLQFLIQYYNGEERAKGNILERFSAQQFPDLHSELNLSSLELGDSALYFCASGAGTGELFFGEGSRLTVL.

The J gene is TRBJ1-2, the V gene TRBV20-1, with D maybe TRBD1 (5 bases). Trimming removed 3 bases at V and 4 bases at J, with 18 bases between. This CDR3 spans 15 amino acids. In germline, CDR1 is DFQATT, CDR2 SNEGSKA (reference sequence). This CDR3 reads CSASGRGRNLYGYTF. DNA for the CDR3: TGCAGTGCTAGTGGGAGGGGCCGAAACCTCTATGGCTACACCTTC.

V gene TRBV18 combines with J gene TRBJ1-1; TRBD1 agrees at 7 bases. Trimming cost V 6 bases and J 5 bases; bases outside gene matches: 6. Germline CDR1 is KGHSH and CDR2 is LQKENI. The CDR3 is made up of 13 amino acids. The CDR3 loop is CASSRGEWTEAFF. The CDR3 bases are TGTGCCAGCTCCAGGGGGGAGTGGACTGAAGCTTTCTTT. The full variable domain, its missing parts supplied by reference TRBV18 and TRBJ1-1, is NAGVMQNPRHLVRRRGQEARLRCSPMKGHSHVYWYRQLPEEGLKFMVYLQKENIIDESGMPKERFSAEFPKEGPSILRIQQVVRGDSAAYFCASSRGEWTEAFFGQGTRLTVV.

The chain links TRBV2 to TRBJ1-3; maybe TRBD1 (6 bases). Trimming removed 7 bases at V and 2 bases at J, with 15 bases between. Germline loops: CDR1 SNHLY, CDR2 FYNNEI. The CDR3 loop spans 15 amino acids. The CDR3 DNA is TGTGCCAGCACCCCTACAGGGAGCGCTGGAAACACCATATATTTT. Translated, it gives CASTPTGSAGNTIYF.

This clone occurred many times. The CDR3 sequence is CASSSALAGALEQYF. The CDR3 nucleotides read TGTGCCAGCAGCTCGGCGCTAGCGGGGGCCCTCGAGCAGTACTTC. The chain combines TRBV7-6 with TRBJ2-7; 10 bases match TRBD2. Germline assignment: CDR1 SGHVS and CDR2 FNYEAQ. V dropped 4 bases and J dropped 6; count of bases not matched to a gene: 9. The CDR3 sequence is 15 residues long.

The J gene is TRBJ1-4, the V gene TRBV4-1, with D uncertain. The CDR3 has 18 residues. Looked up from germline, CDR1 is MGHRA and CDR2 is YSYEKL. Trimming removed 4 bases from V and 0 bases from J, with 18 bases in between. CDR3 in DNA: TGCGCCAGCAGCCCCGCTGCACAGTCGATCGCAACTAATGAAAAACTGTTTTTT. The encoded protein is CASSPAAQSIATNEKLFF.

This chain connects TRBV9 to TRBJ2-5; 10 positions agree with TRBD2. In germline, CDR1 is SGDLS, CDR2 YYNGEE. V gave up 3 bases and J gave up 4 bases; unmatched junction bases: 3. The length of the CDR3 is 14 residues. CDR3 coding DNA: TGTGCCAGCAGCGGAGCGGGGGGGCCAGAGACCCAGTACTTC. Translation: CASSGAGGPETQYF.

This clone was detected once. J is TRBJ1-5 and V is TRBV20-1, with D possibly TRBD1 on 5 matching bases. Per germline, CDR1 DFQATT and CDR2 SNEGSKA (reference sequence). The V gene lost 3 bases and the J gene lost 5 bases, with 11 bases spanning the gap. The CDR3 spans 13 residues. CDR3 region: CSASLGEDQPQHF. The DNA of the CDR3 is TGCAGTGCTAGTTTAGGGGAAGATCAGCCCCAGCATTTT.

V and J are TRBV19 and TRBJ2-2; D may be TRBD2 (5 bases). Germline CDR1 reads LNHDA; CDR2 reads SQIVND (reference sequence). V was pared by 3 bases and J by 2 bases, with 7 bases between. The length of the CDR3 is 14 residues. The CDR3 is CASSMRVNTGELFF. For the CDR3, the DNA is TGTGCCAGTAGTATGAGGGTTAACACCGGGGAGCTGTTTTTT.

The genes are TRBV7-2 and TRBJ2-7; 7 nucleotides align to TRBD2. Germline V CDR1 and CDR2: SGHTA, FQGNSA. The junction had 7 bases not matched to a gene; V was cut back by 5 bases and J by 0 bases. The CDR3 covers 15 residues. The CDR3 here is CASSPGLEPSYEQYF. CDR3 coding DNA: TGTGCCAGCAGCCCCGGACTAGAGCCCTCCTACGAGCAGTACTTC.

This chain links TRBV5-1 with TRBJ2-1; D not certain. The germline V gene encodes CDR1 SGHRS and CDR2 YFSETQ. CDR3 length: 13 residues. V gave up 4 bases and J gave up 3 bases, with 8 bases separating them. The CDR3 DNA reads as TGCGCCAGCAGCCCTGACTTCTACAATGAGCAGTTCTTC. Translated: CASSPDFYNEQFF.

CDR3 bases: TGTGCCAGCAGCCTAGCGGGGTTCACAGATACGCAGTATTTT. It yields the protein CASSLAGFTDTQYF. This chain joins TRBV7-3 and TRBJ2-3; TRBD2 agrees at 9 bases. V shed 5 bases, J shed 2 bases, and the junction held 2 bases outside the gene matches. CDR3 length equals 14 residues. CDR1 SGHTA and CDR2 FQGTGA come from the germline V gene.

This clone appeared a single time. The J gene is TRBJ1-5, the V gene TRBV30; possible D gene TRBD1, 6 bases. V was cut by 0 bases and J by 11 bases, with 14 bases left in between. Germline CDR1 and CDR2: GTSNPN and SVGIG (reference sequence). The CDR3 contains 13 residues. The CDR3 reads CAWSVLGGAAQHF. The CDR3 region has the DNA TGTGCCTGGAGTGTACTGGGGGGGGCGGCCCAGCATTTT.

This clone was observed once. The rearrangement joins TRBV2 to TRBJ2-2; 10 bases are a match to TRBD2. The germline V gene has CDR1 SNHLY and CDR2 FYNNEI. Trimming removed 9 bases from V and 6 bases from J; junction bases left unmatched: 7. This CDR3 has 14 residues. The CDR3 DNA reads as TGTGCCAGGGGAGGGCTAGCGGGGGCCGGGGAGCTGTTTTTT. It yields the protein CARGGLAGAGELFF. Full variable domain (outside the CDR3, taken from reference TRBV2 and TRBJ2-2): EPEVTQTPSHQVTQMGQEVILRCVPISNHLYFYWYRQILGQKVEFLVSFYNNEISEKSEIFDDQFSVERPDGSNFTLKIRSTKLEDSAMYFCARGGLAGAGELFFGEGSRLTVL.

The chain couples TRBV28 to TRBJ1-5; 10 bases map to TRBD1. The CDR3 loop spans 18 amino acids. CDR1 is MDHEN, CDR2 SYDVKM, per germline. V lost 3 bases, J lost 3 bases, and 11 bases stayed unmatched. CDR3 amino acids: CASSLEDRGIGHNQPQHF. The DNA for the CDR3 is TGTGCCAGCAGTTTGGAGGACAGGGGGATAGGCCACAATCAGCCCCAGCATTTT.

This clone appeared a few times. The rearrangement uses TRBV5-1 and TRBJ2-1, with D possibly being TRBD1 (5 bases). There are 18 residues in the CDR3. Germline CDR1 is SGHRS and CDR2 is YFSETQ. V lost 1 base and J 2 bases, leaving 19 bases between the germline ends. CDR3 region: CASSLQSPGPVTYNEQFF. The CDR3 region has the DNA TGCGCCAGCAGCTTGCAAAGCCCAGGGCCTGTTACCTACAATGAGCAGTTCTTC.